This T cell receptor (beta chain) was documented in a study of blood T cell repertoires in COVID-19. Study-wide context: The United States, Italy and Spain were the sources of the acute and convalescent COVID-19 samples.

Authors' processing steps: The authors estimated nucleated cell counts from reference gene primer amplification. Libraries were prepared by immunoSEQ multiplex PCR; TCRdb keeps only in-frame clonotypes and omits some of them. That table gives V, J and clone size, and the DNA gave D and trimming. The sample holds about 310,000 clones; around 86% are singletons and the top ten take 1%. The ends were cut back, 6 bases at V and 5 bases at J, with 13 bases in the middle. This CDR3 is 13 amino acids long. Germline lookup yields CDR1 SNHLY and CDR2 FYNNEI. Sequencing used peripheral blood. The clonotype originates from a man aged 45-65 years with active or convalescent COVID-19. V and J are TRBV2 and TRBJ2-5; perhaps TRBD1 as D (5 bases). CDR3 in DNA: TGTGCCAGCAGGGCAGGGTTCGGGGAGACCCAGTACTTC. It is translated as CASRAGFGETQYF.